This entry lists 22 T cell receptor beta chains sequenced from one sample in a study of a mutant IDH1 vaccine in newly diagnosed glioma (dated by TCRdb to about 2021). In light of the paper, this sample's time point label describes: baseline, week 1 (first vaccination visit). The treatment or condition label, as the study defines it: pre-vaccination baseline after standard-of-care therapy. The library was made by the immunoSEQ multiplex PCR assay. Here the immuneACCESS table is served through TCRdb, limited to in-frame sequences with V and J called. Missing clones are a known gap in these copies; in checked studies unresolved V genes cover under half, and the rest lacks a known reason. The sample table holds about 66,000 clones, of which 80% to 90% were seen once. Together, the top ten hold 2.9% of the sample. Specimen: PBMCs, collected from a glioma patient treated with radiotherapy, temozolomide or both. All receptors derive from a man aged 25 to 40 with glioma.

The chain uses TRBV15 and TRBJ2-3; 11 bases match TRBD2. The V gene's germline CDR1 is LNHNV and CDR2 YYDKDF (reference sequence). This CDR3 region has 19 residues. V lost 0 bases to trimming and J lost 5 bases; unmatched junction nucleotides: 13. CDR3 coding DNA: TGTGCCACCAGCAGAGAATATGGCACTAGCGGGGGCTTTGGAGATACGCAGTATTTT. Translation: CATSREYGTSGGFGDTQYF.

V and J are TRBV7-9 and TRBJ2-5; 8 nucleotides match TRBD2. With the DNA end fitting TRBJ2-7 better, the J assignment may be wrong. From germline, CDR1 is SEHNR and CDR2 FQNEAQ (reference sequence). CDR3 size: 13 residues. The CDR3 bases are TGTGCCAGCAGCCCCGGGACTAGCTACGAGCAGTACTTC. Amino acid sequence: CASSPGTSYEQYF.

This chain uses TRBV6-4 with TRBJ1-2; TRBD1 agrees at 9 bases. CDR3 length equals 17 residues. V trimming: 0 bases; J trimming: 2 bases; junction bases outside the gene matches: 7. CDR1 and CDR2 (germline): MRHNA, SNTAGT. CDR3 residues: CASSDSLGQGWNYGYTF. DNA for the CDR3: TGTGCCAGCAGTGACTCCTTGGGACAGGGTTGGAACTATGGCTACACCTTC.

About this clone: The junction shows a germline mismatch at one end, possibly a read error. The chain uses TRBV10-2 and TRBJ2-2, with D perhaps TRBD2 (7 bases). Germline V gives CDR1 WSHSY, CDR2 SAAADI. This CDR3 comprises 13 residues. The CDR3 DNA is TGCGCCAGCAGTGATCCAGGGAGGGGGGCGCTGTTTTTT. As protein: CASSDPGRGALFF.

This chain connects TRBV5-8 to TRBJ1-5; a weak D match, TRBD1 (5 bases). The CDR3 contains 15 residues. Germline lookup yields CDR1 SGHTS and CDR2 YDEGEE. The V end lost 2 bases, the J end lost 0 bases, and 9 bases lay between the germline ends. DNA of the CDR3: TGTGCCAGCAGCTTCGGGGACCGTAGCAATCAGCCCCAGCATTTT. Protein: CASSFGDRSNQPQHF.

The genes are TRBV21-1 and TRBJ1-2; the table's D call of TRBD1 was not tested on the DNA. TRBV21-1 is classified as a pseudogene. The CDR3 consists of 11 residues. DNA of the CDR3: TGTGCCAGCAGCAAATCTGGCTTCTACACCTTC. It encodes CASSKSGFYTF.

The J gene is TRBJ1-4, the V gene TRBV5-4, with D unclear. Trimming pared 0 bases from V and 7 bases from J, leaving 10 bases between. This CDR3 has 14 residues. CDR1 SGHNT and CDR2 YYREEE come from the germline V gene (reference sequence). The DNA of the CDR3 is TGTGCCAGCAGCTTGGTAGCTCGGGGTGAAAAACTGTTTTTT. Translating gives CASSLVARGEKLFF.

This rearrangement joins TRBV10-3 to TRBJ1-1; D not certain. This CDR3 has 13 residues. Deletions cut 4 bases from V and 3 bases from J, with 9 bases between. Per the germline V gene, CDR1 is ENHRY and CDR2 is SYGVKD. The CDR3: CAISVLGHTEAFF. DNA for the CDR3: TGTGCCATCAGTGTCTTGGGCCACACTGAAGCTTTCTTT.

V usage is TRBV6-5 and J usage is TRBJ1-2; TRBD1 aligns across 11 bases. The CDR3 contains 13 residues. The germline gives CDR1 MNHEY, CDR2 SVGAGI. Trimming cost V 6 bases and J 10 bases; bases outside gene matches: 7. CDR3 nucleotide sequence: TGTGCCAGCAGCATGGACAGGGGGCGCGTCTACACCTTC. This encodes CASSMDRGRVYTF.

The chain uses TRBV6-1 and TRBJ2-3, with D possibly matching TRBD2 (6 bases). The CDR3 is 13 residues long. Germline V gene lookup returns CDR1 MNHNS and CDR2 SASEGT. With 7 bases removed from V and 2 bases from J, the gap between germline ends came to 10 bases. The CDR3 is CASTGTPTDTQYF. As DNA, the CDR3 is TGTGCCAGCACCGGGACTCCCACAGATACGCAGTATTTT.

This clone occurred once. The chain has TRBV12-5 and TRBJ1-5; D unresolved. Germline CDR1 reads LGHNT; CDR2 reads FRNRAP. The germline V and J ends were trimmed by 6 bases and 4 bases, with 19 bases remaining between them. This CDR3 spans 16 amino acids. The CDR3 here is CASGSGNSLANQPQHF. The CDR3 DNA is TGTGCTAGTGGCTCCGGGAACTCCCTGGCAAATCAGCCCCAGCATTTT.

The chain has TRBV6-6 and TRBJ1-5, with 9 nucleotides matching TRBD1. CDR1 MNHNY and CDR2 SVGAGI come from the germline V gene (reference sequence). Unmatched junction bases numbered 4, after V lost 7 bases and J lost 3 bases. This CDR3 is built from 14 residues. CDR3 in DNA: TGTGCCAGCAAGGACAGGGGCGACAATCAGCCCCAGCATTTT. Translation: CASKDRGDNQPQHF.

This clone appeared once. The V call is TRBV5-1, the J call TRBJ2-4; weak D call: TRBD1 (7 bases). The CDR3 consists of 16 residues. The V and J ends lost 4 bases and 3 bases respectively, with 17 bases between them. Germline CDR1 is SGHRS and CDR2 is YFSETQ. For the CDR3, the DNA is TGCGCCAGCAGCGCGAACTACAGGGGAGGCAAAAACATTCAGTACTTC. It yields the protein CASSANYRGGKNIQYF. Looking up the rest from reference TRBV5-1 and TRBJ2-4 gives the full variable domain: KAGVTQTPRYLIKTRGQQVTLSCSPISGHRSVSWYQQTPGQGLQFLFEYFSETQRNKGNFPGRFSGRQFSNSRSEMNVSTLELGDSALYLCASSANYRGGKNIQYFGAGTRLSVL.

V usage is TRBV25-1 and J usage is TRBJ2-7; D possibly corresponds to TRBD1 (5 bases). The CDR3 sequence is 12 residues long. The V end was cut by 6 bases, the J end by 12 bases, with 18 bases between. In germline, CDR1 is MGHDK, CDR2 SYGVNS. In DNA, the CDR3 is TGTGCCAGCAGGCAACAGGCAGGGCTAATGTACTTC. Translating gives CASRQQAGLMYF.

The chain links TRBV2 to TRBJ2-7; 8 bases are shared with TRBD1. The CDR3 totals 13 residues. V shed 11 bases and J 2 bases; nucleotides not matched to a gene: 8. The germline gives CDR1 SNHLY, CDR2 FYNNEI. CDR3 amino acids: CADSGQDTYEQYF. Written as DNA, the CDR3 is TGTGCCGATTCGGGACAGGACACCTACGAGCAGTACTTC. Full variable domain (rest looked up from reference TRBV2 and TRBJ2-7): EPEVTQTPSHQVTQMGQEVILRCVPISNHLYFYWYRQILGQKVEFLVSFYNNEISEKSEIFDDQFSVERPDGSNFTLKIRSTKLEDSAMYFCADSGQDTYEQYFGPGTRLTVT.

V and J are TRBV12-2 and TRBJ2-1; TRBD2 is the table's D call, not checked against the DNA. TRBV12-2 is a pseudogene locus. The CDR3 is 15 amino acids. DNA of the CDR3: TGTGCAAGTCGCCTAAGCGGGGGGGCCTACAATGAGCAGTTCTTC. It yields the protein CASRLSGGAYNEQFF.

This clone showed up just once. The V gene is TRBV5-1, the J gene TRBJ1-1; D is uncertain. Trimming left V 7 bases short and J 8 bases short, with 12 bases between. The CDR3 sequence is 11 residues long. Germline CDR1 is SGHRS and CDR2 is YFSETQ. The DNA for the CDR3 is TGCGCCAGCCGTCATGGTGGGGAAGCTTTCTTT. Its translation: CASRHGGEAFF.

The chain joins TRBV18 to TRBJ2-7; D may correspond to TRBD1 or TRBD2 (6 bases each). The V end was cut by 3 bases, the J end by 7 bases, with 10 bases between. Germline lookup yields CDR1 KGHSH and CDR2 LQKENI. CDR3 size: 12 residues. The CDR3 spells CASSPGGVEQYF. The CDR3 DNA follows: TGTGCCAGCTCACCCGGGGGCGTAGAGCAGTACTTC. Full variable domain (missing parts from reference TRBV18 and TRBJ2-7): NAGVMQNPRHLVRRRGQEARLRCSPMKGHSHVYWYRQLPEEGLKFMVYLQKENIIDESGMPKERFSAEFPKEGPSILRIQQVVRGDSAAYFCASSPGGVEQYFGPGTRLTVT.

The chain couples TRBV28 to TRBJ1-2; 9 nucleotides line up with TRBD1. Germline V gives CDR1 MDHEN, CDR2 SYDVKM. V lost 5 bases and J lost 4; bases outside the gene matches: 2. The CDR3 loop spans 13 amino acids. CDR3 in DNA: TGTGCCAGCAGTACGGGACAGGGCTATGGCTACACCTTC. Protein: CASSTGQGYGYTF.

This chain links TRBV28 with TRBJ2-7; the match to TRBD2 covers 9 bases. Germline V gene lookup returns CDR1 MDHEN and CDR2 SYDVKM. V trimming: 7 bases; J trimming: 0 bases; junction bases outside the gene matches: 4. The CDR3 loop spans 14 amino acids. CDR3 residues: CASKSGGSSYEQYF. The CDR3 bases are TGTGCCAGCAAAAGCGGGGGGAGCTCCTACGAGCAGTACTTC.

The V call is TRBV19, the J call TRBJ2-1; D gene uncertain. Germline CDR1 reads LNHDA; CDR2 reads SQIVND (reference sequence). V was pared by 3 bases and J by 0 bases, with 6 bases between. This CDR3 comprises 14 residues. In DNA, the CDR3 is TGTGCCAGTAGTATGGTCGGCTCCTACAATGAGCAGTTCTTC. It is translated as CASSMVGSYNEQFF.

This clone was observed a single time. The J gene is TRBJ1-5, the V gene TRBV5-1; D is uncertain. Per the germline V gene, CDR1 is SGHRS and CDR2 is YFSETQ. This CDR3 is 15 amino acids long. V shed 2 bases and J shed 2 bases, with 11 bases lying between them. CDR3 sequence: CASSFGGLGNQPQHF. For the CDR3, the DNA is TGCGCCAGCAGCTTTGGAGGGCTCGGCAATCAGCCCCAGCATTTT. Full variable domain (missing parts from reference TRBV5-1 and TRBJ1-5): KAGVTQTPRYLIKTRGQQVTLSCSPISGHRSVSWYQQTPGQGLQFLFEYFSETQRNKGNFPGRFSGRQFSNSRSEMNVSTLELGDSALYLCASSFGGLGNQPQHFGDGTRLSIL.